This T cell receptor beta chain was recovered during a study of CD8+CD57+ T cells in acquired aplastic anemia. Study-level background: 3 to 4 ug was the average amount of DNA from sorted CD4+ and CD8+ cells.

Notes on the study in general: Both patients and controls carried the same twenty-nine CD8+ CDR3 sequences.

Germline values: CDR1 DFQATT, CDR2 SNEGSKA (reference sequence). The CDR3 extends over 14 amino acids. The V end lost 2 bases, the J end lost 3 bases, and 14 bases lay between the germline ends. Both TCR beta VDJ combination and CDR3 sequence profiling were carried out. Genomic DNA was the template for this profiling. TCRdb ran MiXCR on the reads and lists one entry per CDR3 protein. The table includes around 430,000 distinct CDR3 sequences, over 25% detected once. This clonotype was detected many times. Its antigen is unidentified. Patients who underwent sequencing had shown CD8+CD57+ cell expansion by flow cytometry. The cohort consisted entirely of patients having severe acquired aplastic anemia.

The rearrangement joins TRBV20-1 to TRBJ2-7; D is perhaps TRBD2 (6 bases). The sequenced sample consisted of sorted CD4+, CD8+, or CD8+CD57+ T cells (not recorded which) from PBMCs. The clonotype comes from a human donor with aplastic anemia. The CDR3 DNA is TGCAGTGCTAGACAACCGGGACTGCGCTACGAGCAGTACTTC. Translating gives CSARQPGLRYEQYF.